This T cell receptor (beta chain) was profiled in a study of blood T cell repertoires in COVID-19. Overall study: The study drew acute and convalescent COVID-19 samples from the United States, Italy and Spain. T cells, B-cell-depleted T cells, or PBMCs supplied cDNA or gDNA.

The CDR3 sequence is 14 residues long. V gave up 1 base and J gave up 2 bases; unmatched junction bases: 2. CDR1 and CDR2 (germline): SGHNT, YYREEE (reference sequence). Seattle's cohort entered during active infection and was followed longitudinally. Authors' analysis steps: Amplifying reference gene primers gave estimates of nucleated cell counts. TCRdb's table, derived via immunoSEQ multiplex PCR, lists solely in-frame clones and lacks some. The D gene and trimming were derived from the DNA, and the V and J assignments and clone size from that table. Here the sample spans approximately 170,000 clones, around 90% being singletons.

Sequenced: peripheral blood. This sequence joins TRBV5-4 and TRBJ2-7, with TRBD2 matching 8 bases. The sequence came from a man aged 18 to 29 with COVID-19, enrolled during active disease. CDR3 nucleotide sequence: TGTGCCAGCAGCTTGTACGGGAGGGCCTACGAGCAGTACTTC. Its protein is CASSLYGRAYEQYF.